The clone carrying this T cell receptor (beta chain) occurred a few times. These data originate in a study of T cells after yellow fever vaccination. V dropped 6 bases and J dropped 5 bases, with 10 bases sitting between them. The CDR3 covers 12 residues. The 5'RACE template-switching step produced TCR cDNA and added a universal primer site and UMIs. TCRdb re-called the 5' RACE reads through MiXCR, storing one row per CDR3 protein. The sample shows approximately 330,000 distinct CDR3 sequences, over 4% of them seen only once. This sequence originates from a man aged 18 to 35 who received the YFV17D yellow fever vaccine. The sequencing here drew on PBMCs, taken 5 days after the yellow fever booster vaccination. This sequence joins TRBV12-3 or TRBV12-4 and TRBJ1-2; D unresolved. CDR3: CASSAGGYGYTF. Here the CDR3 DNA reads TGTGCCAGCAGCGCCGGAGGGTATGGCTACACCTTC.